This T cell receptor beta chain appears in the sequencing data of a study of CD8 T cells in ankylosing spondylitis. Findings of the study overall: What appeared characteristic of ankylosing spondylitis blood was a TCR beta motif of eight highly homologous variants. Some motif variants were previously reported in reactive arthritis synovial fluid and blood. It was reported that disease-linked clones were significantly enriched in matched ankylosing spondylitis synovial fluid.

The germline V and J ends were trimmed by 0 bases and 4 bases, with 10 bases remaining between them. In germline, CDR1 is DFQATT, CDR2 SNEGSKA (reference sequence). The CDR3 contains 14 residues. MiXCR, applied by TCRdb to the 5' RACE reads, yields one record per CDR3 protein. Altogether around 770,000 distinct CDR3 sequences are present, approximately 12% being singletons, with the ten largest covering about 0.5%. Note on this clonotype: Antigen unknown.

The chain carries TRBV20-1 and TRBJ1-3; D is ambiguous. The clonotype originates from a male donor with ankylosing spondylitis. The sample consisted of blood, either unsorted or a sorted T cell fraction (not recorded which). The CDR3 sequence: CSAREPQGGNTIYF. CDR3 nucleotides: TGCAGTGCTAGAGAGCCGCAAGGAGGAAACACCATATATTTT.